This T cell receptor (beta chain) was sequenced for a study of OX40 agonist ivuxolimab in advanced cancers. Study conclusions and caveats: More expanded clones were found, on average, in CD8+ than in CD4+ T cells. Normalized T-cell clonal expansion was also low in some nonresponders.

With respect to this clone: Antigen specificity is unknown.

The data were produced by immunoSEQ multiplex PCR, yet TCRdb's version contains in-frame clones alone and is incomplete. The profile shows about 150,000 clones, approximately 94% of them singletons. CDR1 is SGDLS, CDR2 YYNGEE, per germline. The CDR3 extends over 15 amino acids. V was trimmed by 7 bases and J by 0 bases, leaving 13 bases between them. The specimen was CD4+ or CD8+ T cells sorted from blood, collected in a trial of the OX40 agonist ivuxolimab. The chain combines TRBV9 with TRBJ2-2, with D possibly matching TRBD1 (6 bases). The sequence was collected from an adult with an advanced solid tumor such as melanoma, head and neck, liver or kidney cancer. Written as DNA, the CDR3 is TGTGCCAGCTCCCCCACAGGGACGAACACCGGGGAGCTGTTTTTT. It translates to CASSPTGTNTGELFF.